The next 17 T cell receptor beta chains were all read from a single sample in a study of cytomegalovirus exposure and HLA in healthy donors. PCR primers comprised 60 Vbeta and 13 Jbeta primers. Profiled with immunoSEQ multiplex PCR; TCRdb holds only in-frame clones, not every one. The sample shows about 150,000 clones, approximately 81% of them seen only once. The sequencing input was PBMCs. These receptors came from a man aged 25-45 years in good health and CMV-seropositive.

The V and J genes are TRBV5-4 and TRBJ1-6; D uncertain. Per germline, CDR1 SGHNT and CDR2 YYREEE (reference sequence). The V gene lost 1 base and the J gene lost 3 bases, with 8 bases spanning the gap. The CDR3 has 15 amino acids. CDR3 in DNA: TGTGCCAGCAGCTTGAGCGGGAACTATAATTCACCCCTCCACTTT. It encodes CASSLSGNYNSPLHF.

The chain carries TRBV5-4 and TRBJ2-2, with 13 bases fitting TRBD2. V lost 3 bases and J lost 0; bases outside the gene matches: 5. CDR1 is SGHNT and CDR2 is YYREEE in the germline V gene (reference sequence). The CDR3 contains 18 residues. For the CDR3, the DNA is TGTGCCAGCAGCTCCGGACTAGCGGGAGCCTCGAACACCGGGGAGCTGTTTTTT. Encoded protein: CASSSGLAGASNTGELFF.

The chain uses TRBV12-5 and TRBJ2-1, with 8 bases fitting TRBD2. Germline V gives CDR1 LGHNT, CDR2 FRNRAP. The J segment lost 3 bases and the V segment lost 6 bases, leaving 7 bases of the junction unmatched. The length of the CDR3 is 15 residues. The CDR3 loop reads CASGRAGVFYNEQFF. CDR3 sequence (DNA): TGTGCTAGTGGCCGAGCGGGAGTTTTCTACAATGAGCAGTTCTTC.

This chain connects TRBV14 to TRBJ1-1; D possibly corresponds to TRBD1 (5 bases). With 5 bases removed from V and 2 bases from J, the gap between germline ends came to 9 bases. Germline V lookup: CDR1 SGHDN, CDR2 FVKESK. This CDR3 region has 13 residues. This CDR3 is CASSLGLNTEAFF. CDR3 nucleotides: TGTGCCAGCAGCTTGGGACTAAACACTGAAGCTTTCTTT.

Details on this clone: Different DNA sequences within this sample yield the same CDR3. This rearrangement joins TRBV7-8 to TRBJ2-3, with TRBD2 matching 9 bases. The trim removed 5 bases at V and 1 base at J, leaving 10 bases unmatched. Germline CDR1 SGHVS, CDR2 FQNEAQ. The CDR3 length is 17 residues. The CDR3 DNA sequence: TGTGCCAGCAGCCTATCTCTAGCGGGGCGTCGCACAGATACGCAGTATTTT. Its translation: CASSLSLAGRRTDTQYF.

V usage is TRBV5-6 and J usage is TRBJ2-1; 7 nucleotides agree with TRBD2. This CDR3 is 16 amino acids long. Per the germline V gene, CDR1 is SGHDT and CDR2 is YYEEEE. Trimming cost V 4 bases and J 4 bases; bases outside gene matches: 11. This chain's CDR3 is CASSHLAEGIYNEQFF. DNA of the CDR3: TGTGCCAGCAGCCACCTAGCGGAGGGAATTTACAATGAGCAGTTCTTC. The full variable domain, rest sourced from reference TRBV5-6 and TRBJ2-1, is DAGVTQSPTHLIKTRGQQVTLRCSPKSGHDTVSWYQQALGQGPQFIFQYYEEEERQRGNFPDRFSGHQFPNYSSELNVNALLLGDSALYLCASSHLAEGIYNEQFFGPGTRLTVL.

There are a few counts of this clone. The chain couples TRBV7-9 to TRBJ1-4; D unclear. CDR1 is SEHNR, CDR2 FQNEAQ, per germline (reference sequence). The CDR3 spans 15 residues. Trimming shortened V by 5 bases and J by 6 bases, and 16 bases separated the two germline ends. The CDR3, as DNA: TGTGCCAGCAGCGTTATGGGGAGTAGGGATGAAAAACTGTTTTTT. It encodes CASSVMGSRDEKLFF.

The CDR3 nucleotides read TGTGCCAGCAGTGAACCGGGACAGAACACCGGGGAGCTGTTTTTT. This sequence encodes CASSEPGQNTGELFF. The chain employs TRBV2 and TRBJ2-2; possibly TRBD1 for D (6 bases). CDR1 is SNHLY and CDR2 is FYNNEI in the germline V gene. V was cut by 2 bases and J by 1 base, with 8 bases left in between. The CDR3 has 15 residues.

This clone was recorded only once. The chain couples TRBV7-9 to TRBJ2-1, with TRBD1 matching 7 bases. Trimming cost V 3 bases and J 6 bases; bases outside gene matches: 8. This CDR3 comprises 15 residues. Germline values: CDR1 SEHNR, CDR2 FQNEAQ (reference sequence). This chain's CDR3 is CASSFLTGPSNEQFF. CDR3 in DNA: TGTGCCAGCAGCTTCCTGACAGGGCCTTCCAATGAGCAGTTCTTC.

This chain uses TRBV19 with TRBJ1-1, with D hard to call. Trimming took 3 bases from V and 3 from J, leaving 14 bases between them. The CDR3 length is 15 residues. Germline V gene data show CDR1 as LNHDA and CDR2 as SQIVND (reference sequence). CDR3 region: CASSIPTRRHTEAFF. CDR3 nucleotides: TGTGCCAGTAGTATCCCGACCCGGAGGCACACTGAAGCTTTCTTT.

The J gene is TRBJ2-2, the V gene TRBV19; TRBD1 matches 7 bases. V lost 6 bases to trimming and J lost 6 bases; unmatched junction nucleotides: 13. Germline CDR1 and CDR2: LNHDA and SQIVND (reference sequence). This CDR3 is built from 16 residues. CDR3 in DNA: TGTGCCAGTAGAACTACAGGGGCGGTGAATGCCGGGGAGCTGTTTTTT. It is translated as CASRTTGAVNAGELFF.

The chain links TRBV10-2 to TRBJ2-5; D is uncertain. The CDR3 runs 14 residues. CDR1 is WSHSY, CDR2 SAAADI, per germline. The germline V and J ends were trimmed by 5 bases and 4 bases, with 14 bases remaining between them. CDR3 sequence: CASSPLPGGETQYF. As DNA, the CDR3 is TGCGCCAGCAGTCCCCTTCCGGGTGGAGAGACCCAGTACTTC.

A single count supports this clone. The V call is TRBV7-2, the J call TRBJ2-7; 8 positions agree with TRBD2. Germline V gene lookup returns CDR1 SGHTA and CDR2 FQGNSA. This CDR3 contains 15 residues. V shed 1 base and J 6 bases; nucleotides not matched to a gene: 8. The CDR3 DNA sequence: TGTGCCAGCAGCTTAGTGCGGGGACTAGTATCCGAGCAGTACTTC. Its protein product is CASSLVRGLVSEQYF.

The J gene is TRBJ1-4, the V gene TRBV7-9, with D possibly matching TRBD1 (5 bases). The germline V gene encodes CDR1 SEHNR and CDR2 FQNEAQ (reference sequence). The CDR3 has 15 amino acids. V lost 5 bases, J lost 0 bases, and 10 bases lay in between. The CDR3 spells CASSPGGSTNEKLFF. In DNA, the CDR3 is TGTGCCAGCAGCCCGGGGGGGTCAACTAATGAAAAACTGTTTTTT.

With respect to this clone: The junction shows a germline mismatch at one end, possibly a read error. V gene TRBV5-4 combines with J gene TRBJ2-1; D ambiguous. The CDR3 is made up of 11 amino acids. Germline V gene sequence: CDR1 SGHNT, CDR2 YYREEE (reference sequence). In nucleotides, the CDR3 is TGTGCCAGCAGCTTGGGCGGTAGTCCGGTCTTC. This codes for CASSLGGSPVF.

The V gene is TRBV13, the J gene TRBJ2-1; a possible D gene is TRBD2 (6 bases). CDR3 length equals 13 residues. V lost 3 bases, J lost 8 bases, and 11 bases lay in between. Germline lookup yields CDR1 PRHDT and CDR2 FYEKMQ (reference sequence). This CDR3 is CASSLGGSDEQFF. Here the CDR3 DNA reads TGTGCCAGCAGCTTGGGAGGATCGGATGAGCAGTTCTTC.

J is TRBJ1-3 and V is TRBV4-2, with D maybe TRBD1 (6 bases). The ends were cut back, 3 bases at V and 4 bases at J, with 13 bases in the middle. CDR3 length: 15 amino acids. CDR1 is LGHNA, CDR2 YNFKEQ, per germline. CDR3 region: CASSQSGGLGNTIYF. The DNA of the CDR3 is TGTGCCAGCAGCCAGAGTGGGGGCCTAGGAAACACCATATATTTT.